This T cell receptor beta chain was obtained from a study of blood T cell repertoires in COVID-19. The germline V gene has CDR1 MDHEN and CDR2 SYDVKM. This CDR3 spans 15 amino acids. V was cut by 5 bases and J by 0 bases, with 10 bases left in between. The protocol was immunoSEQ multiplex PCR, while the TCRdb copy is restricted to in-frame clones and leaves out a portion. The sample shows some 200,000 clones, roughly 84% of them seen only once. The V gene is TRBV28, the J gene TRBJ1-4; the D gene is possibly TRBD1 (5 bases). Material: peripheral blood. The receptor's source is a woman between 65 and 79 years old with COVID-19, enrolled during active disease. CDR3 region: CASSPPGSTNEKLFF. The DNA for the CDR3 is TGTGCCAGCAGTCCTCCAGGGTCAACTAATGAAAAACTGTTTTTT.